Detailed here is one T cell receptor beta chain. This clone has only a few counts. What antigen it recognizes has not been identified. The record has no base qualities; no much larger clone is one base away. This entry belongs to a study of shared clonotypes between healthy human individuals (dated by TCRdb to the early 2020s). For the wider study: A couple of women and three men aged 18 to 49 years were included in the cohort. For each donor, CD4 naive and CD4 memory were each given three plates, CD8 naive was given two plates, and CD8 memory was given one plate. The study deeply sequenced blood TCR repertoires of several healthy adults to estimate repertoire size and the extent of clonotype sharing between individuals. To increase sequencing depth and limit assay-specific biases, different laboratories used diverse techniques to prepare libraries and sequence TCR repertoires. Per donor, leukapheresis produced somewhere between about 0.85 and 10 billion PBMCs. Beyond this particular receptor, the publication reports: Based on pairwise subsampling, the degree of clonotype sharing among donors was expected to be affected by sequencing depth. Estimated clonotype richness was generally larger for naive than for memory subsets. Across a handful of donors, approximately 5% of naive CD4, over 3% of naive CD8, about 2% of memory CD4, and approximately 0.42% of memory CD8 clonotypes were shared. Because the study included only a small number of donors, the genetic and exposure-history diversity represented was limited. Compared with non-shared clonotypes, the clonotypes found in all four sorted-subset donors had higher generation probabilities. Incomplete sequencing was indicated by rarefaction of sorted-subset datasets, despite the large sequencing depth. Sampling was restricted to blood, and TCR repertoires in tissue are likely to differ from TCR repertoires in blood.

The donors were healthy, HIV-negative adults who had no recently reported acute infections or vaccinations. Every donor was a Caucasian adult residing in Nashville, Tennessee, USA. CD4+ T cells were enriched by magnetic negative selection, after which naive cells were positively selected on CD45RA and the negative fraction was taken as the memory subset. After blood collection by leukapheresis, PBMCs were isolated using Ficoll-Histopaque density gradient centrifugation and then cryopreserved in the vapor phase of liquid nitrogen. Analytical flow cytometry was used to check the purity and quantity of every magnetically sorted T cell population. Genomic DNA was isolated from every sorted fraction and measured by UV absorbance on a Nanodrop 2000c. Using the deep immunoSEQ assay, multiplex PCR amplified TCR CDR3 regions from genomic DNA. Genomic DNA extracted from each cell subset was distributed evenly over all wells of several immunoSEQ 96-well plates, and each plate served as one replicate. For sorted subsets, around 0.2 ug of genomic DNA, equivalent to 30,000 or so T cell genomes, went into each replicate PCR. The purified libraries were quantified using a Qubit 3.0 fluorometer, sized with a Bioanalyzer 2100, and then quantified again using the KAPA Library Quantification kit. A separate single-read 150-cycle Illumina NextSeq 550 flow cell was used to sequence each immunoSEQ 96-well plate. Concerning the study's data processing: Because only junctional sequences without quality scores were contained in the immunoSEQ output, filtering matching that applied to full-length reads could not be performed. To assign V/J genes and CDR3, sequences were annotated against IMGT germline references using PyIR, a Python wrapper for IgBLAST v1.9. Any read was removed if the V/J assignment was weak (E-value above 1e-6), the CDR3 was missing, or the read contained stop codons, out-of-frame junctions, or ambiguous translated residues. V3J clonotypes were defined as sequences sharing the same inferred V gene, J gene, and CDR3 amino acid sequence. The percentage overlap between two repertoires was calculated by dividing the number of shared unique clonotypes by the size of the smaller repertoire. RTK rarefaction, the Chao1 estimator, and Recon v2.1 estimates of unobserved clonotypes were used to assess repertoire richness. Generation probabilities for all TCRbeta clonotypes obtained by the gDNA method from several donors were computed using OLGA. TCRdb re-hosts the immuneACCESS table, in-frame sequences only. Its copies lack some clones; in the studies checked, an unresolved V gene accounts for under half of them, and the cause for the rest is not known. V and J calls plus clone size are reproduced from that table; the DNA served to infer D and trimming. This sample has more than 200,000 clones in its table, and about 69% of those were observed once. More than 9.5% of the sample is in the top ten clones.

The CDR3 sequence holds 16 residues, the cysteine and phenylalanine included. Solely the CDR3 DNA is kept, with 48 bases framed from the first base. Relative to germline, V is missing 4 bases and J is missing 0 bases, with 3 bases of the junction outside any gene match. In the germline V gene (reference sequence), CDR1 corresponds to LNHNV and CDR2 to YYDKDF. This sequence originates from a man aged 30 to 39 in good health. The chain links TRBV15 with TRBJ2-6, and TRBD1 matches 7 of the central bases. The source material was memory CD4+ T cells sorted from blood. Taken with the paper, the label for cell subset or site translates to: CD45RA-negative fraction. The CDR3: CATSKGQHSGANVLTF. The nucleotides read TGTGCCACCAGCAAGGGACAGCACTCTGGGGCCAACGTCCTGACTTTC.